Each of the 18 T cell receptor beta chains below was sequenced from the same sample in a study of T cells in Graves' hyperthyroidism and ophthalmopathy (dated by TCRdb to 2018 to 2020). Library preparation used multiplex PCR. The run used an Illumina HiSeq 2000. The TCR beta CDR3 regions were amplified from the RNA transcripts. A first-round RT-PCR of the TCR CDR3 used the HTBI primer set with the Qiagen OneStep RT-PCR kit. TCRdb trimmed public reads at Q25 via fastp, called clones via MiXCR and kept in-frame beta chains. Rows merge per CDR3 protein into single entries with the most common DNA and genes. Recorded for this sample are under 400,000 distinct CDR3 sequences; around 15% of them occurred a single time. The ten largest clonotypes hold roughly a fifth of the sample. The sample comprised blood. The receptor source for this set is an older woman with Graves' ophthalmopathy.

This clonotype was detected many times. V is TRBV30 and J is TRBJ1-6; D remains ambiguous. The ends were cut back, 0 bases at V and 7 bases at J, with 10 bases in the middle. The CDR3 length is 14 residues. Germline CDR1 GTSNPN, CDR2 SVGIG (reference sequence). The CDR3 DNA is TGTGCCTGGAGTGTACGGGCAGGAAATTCACCCCTCCACTTT. Its protein product is CAWSVRAGNSPLHF.

This clonotype was picked up many times. The gene calls are TRBV18 and TRBJ1-4, with 7 bases aligning to TRBD1. Germline V gene sequence: CDR1 KGHSH, CDR2 LQKENI. Germline trimming cut 5 bases from V and 5 bases from J; bases unmatched to any gene: 2. The CDR3 totals 13 residues. The CDR3 loop is CASSGDRNEKLFF. The CDR3 bases are TGTGCCAGCTCAGGGGACAGAAATGAAAAACTGTTTTTT.

CDR3 nucleotide sequence: TGCAGCGTCGGGACTAGCGGGAGGACCGCGAACACCGGGGAGCTGTTTTTT. Translation: CSVGTSGRTANTGELFF. V usage is TRBV29-1 and J usage is TRBJ2-2; 15 positions agree with TRBD2. Germline values: CDR1 SQVTM, CDR2 ANQGSEA. This CDR3 is 17 amino acids long. Trimming at V came to 6 bases and at J to 0 bases, leaving 5 bases not matched to a gene.

The sample holds many counts of this clonotype. This chain connects TRBV4-1 to TRBJ2-5; the match to TRBD2 covers 12 bases. Germline V lookup: CDR1 MGHRA, CDR2 YSYEKL. J was trimmed by 2 bases and V by 2 bases; bases with no gene match: 0. This CDR3 has 15 residues. CDR3 amino acids: CASSQTSGRQETQYF. The CDR3, as DNA: TGCGCCAGCAGCCAAACTAGCGGGAGGCAAGAGACCCAGTACTTC.

This clonotype occurred many times. The gene calls are TRBV28 and TRBJ2-1, with 14 bases identical to TRBD2. The CDR3 loop spans 16 amino acids. Looked up from germline, CDR1 is MDHEN and CDR2 is SYDVKM. The J segment lost 9 bases and the V segment lost 2 bases, leaving 6 bases of the junction unmatched. DNA of the CDR3: TGTGCCAGCAGTTTAAGTTCCGGACTAGCGGGAGGTGAGCAGTTCTTC. Protein product: CASSLSSGLAGGEQFF.

The chain has TRBV19 and TRBJ2-7; D unresolved. The CDR3 is 13 residues long. Germline V gene lookup returns CDR1 LNHDA and CDR2 SQIVND (reference sequence). Deletions cut 3 bases from V and 3 bases from J, with 9 bases between. CDR3 protein: CASSMGSDYEQYF. In nucleotides, the CDR3 is TGTGCCAGTAGTATGGGGTCAGACTACGAGCAGTACTTC. The full variable domain, rest sourced from reference TRBV19 and TRBJ2-7, is DGGITQSPKYLFRKEGQNVTLSCEQNLNHDAMYWYRQDPGQGLRLIYYSQIVNDFQKGDIAEGYSVSREKKESFPLTVTSAQKNPTAFYLCASSMGSDYEQYFGPGTRLTVT.

This clonotype was seen ten or more times. The chain links TRBV12-3 or TRBV12-4 to TRBJ1-1; D is perhaps TRBD1 (5 bases). This CDR3 contains 13 residues. The V end was cut by 3 bases, the J end by 4 bases, with 9 bases between. The CDR3 spells CASSFKGITEAFF. In DNA, the CDR3 is TGTGCCAGCAGTTTTAAGGGGATCACTGAAGCTTTCTTT.

This clonotype was detected many times. The CDR3 DNA is TGCAGTGCTGGGGGGGGGAGCGGGCAAGATACGCAGTATTTT. It encodes CSAGGGSGQDTQYF. The chain combines TRBV20-1 with TRBJ2-3; TRBD2 matches 7 bases. The V gene's germline CDR1 is DFQATT and CDR2 SNEGSKA (reference sequence). J was trimmed by 5 bases and V by 5 bases; bases with no gene match: 10. This CDR3 is built from 14 residues.

This clonotype was seen repeatedly, ten times or more. In nucleotides, the CDR3 is TGTGCCAGCAGCTTAGGTACCCCCCTACTGACAGATACGCAGTATTTT. It translates to CASSLGTPLLTDTQYF. The rearrangement links TRBV13 to TRBJ2-3; D is unclear. V gave up 0 bases and J gave up 3 bases, with 13 bases separating them. From germline, CDR1 is PRHDT and CDR2 FYEKMQ (reference sequence). This CDR3 is built from 16 residues.

In its sample, this clonotype was seen a few times. The rearrangement joins TRBV29-1 to TRBJ2-5, with 9 positions matching TRBD1. Per the germline V gene, CDR1 is SQVTM and CDR2 is ANQGSEA. The CDR3 extends over 13 amino acids. V lost 3 bases, J lost 7 bases, and 6 bases stayed unmatched. CDR3 region: CSVDTRQGGTQYF. In nucleotides, the CDR3 is TGCAGCGTTGACACCCGACAGGGGGGGACCCAGTACTTC.

This clonotype was observed at least ten times. The CDR3 reads CASSYSSSGPLTTGELFF. The DNA of the CDR3 is TGTGCCAGCAGTTACTCGAGTTCGGGCCCCTTAACCACCGGGGAGCTGTTTTTT. The chain has TRBV6-5 and TRBJ2-2; D is ambiguous. The V end lost 0 bases, the J end lost 4 bases, and 18 bases lay between the germline ends. Germline V lookup: CDR1 MNHEY, CDR2 SVGAGI. The CDR3 totals 18 residues.

The sample holds many counts of this clonotype. The gene calls are TRBV20-1 and TRBJ2-5; D is uncertain. CDR1 is DFQATT and CDR2 is SNEGSKA in the germline V gene (reference sequence). This CDR3 contains 14 residues. The ends were cut back, 4 bases at V and 1 base at J, with 13 bases in the middle. This CDR3 reads CSATTPRLQETQYF. In nucleotides, the CDR3 is TGCAGTGCTACTACCCCCCGCCTCCAAGAGACCCAGTACTTC.

This clonotype was counted at least ten times. This chain connects TRBV11-1 to TRBJ2-1; D remains unclear. The V and J ends lost 2 bases and 5 bases respectively, with 4 bases between them. The CDR3 extends over 12 amino acids. CDR1 is SGHAT, CDR2 FQDESV, per germline (reference sequence). As DNA, the CDR3 is TGTGCCAGCAGCTTACATAACAATGAGCAGTTCTTC. It codes for CASSLHNNEQFF.

The rearrangement joins TRBV6-5 to TRBJ2-1; possibly TRBD2 for D (5 bases). V was trimmed by 2 bases and J by 8 bases, leaving 19 bases between them. The CDR3 extends over 16 amino acids. CDR1 and CDR2 (germline): MNHEY, SVGAGI. The CDR3 nucleotides are TGTGCCAGCAGTTACCATAGACTGGACTCTATGTATGAGCAGTTCTTC. Its protein is CASSYHRLDSMYEQFF.

This clonotype was counted only a few times. The CDR3 sequence: CASSWGGEKSNQPQHF. For the CDR3, the DNA is TGTGCCAGCAGTTGGGGCGGCGAAAAAAGCAATCAGCCCCAGCATTTT. V and J are TRBV6-5 and TRBJ1-5, with a weak D call TRBD1 (5 bases). Trimming stripped 4 bases from V and 1 base from J, with 14 bases between. Per germline, CDR1 MNHEY and CDR2 SVGAGI. CDR3 size: 16 residues.

The sample holds many counts of this clonotype. V usage is TRBV16 and J usage is TRBJ1-2, with D possibly matching TRBD1 (6 bases). The CDR3 extends over 15 amino acids. The V end lost 4 bases, the J end lost 7 bases, and 19 bases lay between the germline ends. Germline CDR1 KGHSY, CDR2 FQNENV. This chain's CDR3 is CASSRIQGPGSGYTF. The CDR3 bases are TGTGCCAGCAGCCGAATACAGGGTCCGGGATCTGGCTACACCTTC.

This clonotype has at least ten counts. V and J are TRBV24-1 and TRBJ2-3; TRBD1 aligns across 9 bases. Germline-derived CDR1 and CDR2 are KGHDR and SFDVKD. Trimming cost V 3 bases and J 5 bases; bases outside gene matches: 14. The CDR3 length is 18 residues. The CDR3 is CATSDPRLPGQGGDTQYF. The CDR3 coding sequence is TGTGCCACCAGTGATCCCCGCTTACCGGGACAGGGAGGAGATACGCAGTATTTT.

V usage is TRBV6-6 and J usage is TRBJ2-5; D unclear. CDR1 MNHNY and CDR2 SVGAGI come from the germline V gene (reference sequence). V was cut by 2 bases and J by 5 bases, with 9 bases left in between. This CDR3 region has 13 residues. For the CDR3, the DNA is TGTGCCAGCAGTTACCGGCTAGTGGAGACCCAGTACTTC. Its translation is CASSYRLVETQYF.